The T cell receptor beta chain described here comes from a study of blood T cell repertoires in COVID-19. V was pared by 5 bases and J by 1 base, with 11 bases between. The CDR3 contains 15 residues. The germline V gene encodes CDR1 MNHEY and CDR2 SMNVEV (reference sequence). Some clones are missing from TCRdb's copy, which holds only in-frame ones; the method was immunoSEQ multiplex PCR. The sample gives hundreds of thousands of clones, 88% of which show up once; approximately 7.4% is in the top ten. The receptor was derived from a woman aged 70-85 years with COVID-19, enrolled during active disease. Material for sequencing was peripheral blood. The chain uses TRBV27 and TRBJ2-2, with D perhaps TRBD2 (6 bases). The CDR3 reads CASSPRGGNTGELFF. Written as DNA, the CDR3 is TGTGCCAGCAGTCCCCGGGGAGGGAACACCGGGGAGCTGTTTTTT.